The rows below give T cell receptor beta chains drawn from one sample of a study of blood T cell repertoires in COVID-19. Sequenced by immunoSEQ multiplex PCR; TCRdb stores in-frame clones only, minus some. The table lists over 120,000 clones, roughly 84% of them singletons, with about 2.6% in the top ten. The sample consisted of peripheral blood. The receptors were gathered from a human donor with acute or convalescent COVID-19. The donor label of this sample is uncertain. The CDR3 runs from the conserved cysteine through the conserved F or W. Each record gives: V gene, J gene, clone size, D gene, CDR3 DNA, CDR3 protein. The D gene is left open where the match is weak. Where a row states a size, it is once, few, many or the class of an expanded clone; other rows omit it.

TRBV5-4	TRBJ2-5	.	.	TGTGCCAGCAGCTGGTCTTACCAGCAAGAGACCCAGTACTTC	CASSWSYQQETQYF
TRBV2	TRBJ1-1	.	TRBD1	TGTGCCAGCGGAAGACAGGGCACCATGAACACTGAAGCTTTCTTT	CASGRQGTMNTEAFF
TRBV15	TRBJ2-6	.	.	TGTGCCACCAGCAGAGATCGCTCTGGGGCCAACGTCCTGACTTTC	CATSRDRSGANVLTF
TRBV5-4	TRBJ2-3	few	TRBD2	TGTGCCAGCAGCTTGGGAGCGGGGGAGGTCGATACGCAGTATTTT	CASSLGAGEVDTQYF
TRBV29-1	TRBJ1-2	once	.	TGCAGCGTTAGTCCAGGGGACTATGGCTACACCTTC	CSVSPGDYGYTF
TRBV3-1/TRBV3-2	TRBJ2-6	.	.	TGTGCCAGCAGTCTCGGAGGCTCCGACGTCCTGACTTTC	CASSLGGSDVLTF
TRBV12-3/TRBV12-4	TRBJ1-6	few	.	TGTGCCAGCATCAGGGGAAATTCACCCCTCCACTTT	CASIRGNSPLHF
TRBV19	TRBJ2-3	once	.	TGTGCCAGTAGTATAGAAGGCAGGGGCGCAGATACGCAGTATTTT	CASSIEGRGADTQYF
TRBV7-9	TRBJ2-1	.	TRBD2	TGTGCCAGCAGACCGACTAGCGGGGGGCCTAAGAGCAATGAGCAGTTCTTC	CASRPTSGGPKSNEQFF
TRBV12-5	TRBJ1-2	.	TRBD1	TGTGCTAGTGGTTTGGTAACGGACGGGACAGTTTATGGCTACACCTTC	CASGLVTDGTVYGYTF
TRBV10-3	TRBJ1-3	few	TRBD1	TGTGCCATCAGAAGACAGGGAGGAATCGCTGGAAACACCATATATTTT	CAIRRQGGIAGNTIYF
TRBV30	TRBJ1-2	.	.	TGTGCCTGGAGCAGACTTACTAACTATGGCTACACCTTC	CAWSRLTNYGYTF
TRBV28	TRBJ1-1	.	.	TGTGCCGCGGGGGTAGGGAACGACGCTGAAGCTTTCTTT	CAAGVGNDAEAFF
TRBV6-5	TRBJ1-4	.	.	TGTGCCAGCAGCTTGATCCATTGGGGCGAAAAACTGTTTTTT	CASSLIHWGEKLFF
TRBV7-3	TRBJ2-3	.	TRBD2	TGTGCCAGCAGCTTAAGGCTAGCGGGAGGGTCAGATACGCAGTATTTT	CASSLRLAGGSDTQYF
TRBV5-1	TRBJ2-7	once	.	TGCGCCAGCAGCGCCTACTTACAGGGCTACGAGCAGTACTTC	CASSAYLQGYEQYF
TRBV7-3	TRBJ1-2	few	TRBD1	TGTGCCAGCAGCTCAACCGGGACAGGGCTTCCTGGCTACACCTTC	CASSSTGTGLPGYTF
TRBV7-2	TRBJ2-5	.	TRBD2	TGTGCCAGCAGCGTTACTAGCGGATCCCAAGAGACCCAGTACTTC	CASSVTSGSQETQYF
TRBV9	TRBJ2-6	.	TRBD1	TGTGCCAGCAGCGCGACAGGGCTCGGGGCCAACGTCCTGACTTTC	CASSATGLGANVLTF
TRBV5-4	TRBJ1-1	few	TRBD1	TGTGCCAGCAGCAACCCGGGACAGGGGGTGGTCACTGAAGCTTTCTTT	CASSNPGQGVVTEAFF
TRBV6-6	TRBJ1-2	.	TRBD1	TGTGCCAGCAGTTTCGGACAGGGGAACTATGGCTACACCTTC	CASSFGQGNYGYTF
TRBV6-5	TRBJ1-1	once	.	TGTGCCAGCAGTTACTCTTTCTCCGCAGGGAACACTGAAGCTTTCTTT	CASSYSFSAGNTEAFF
TRBV7-2	TRBJ2-5	.	.	TGTGCCAGCAGCCAAAAAGAGACCCAGTACTTC	CASSQKETQYF
TRBV7-9	TRBJ1-5	.	TRBD1	TGTGCCAGCAGCCCTGACAGGGGAGATCAGCCCCAGCATTTT	CASSPDRGDQPQHF
TRBV7-2	TRBJ2-2	.	TRBD1	TGTGCCAGCAGCCAAGACAGGGTAGCGAACACCGGGGAGCTGTTTTTT	CASSQDRVANTGELFF
TRBV5-4	TRBJ1-1	.	.	TGTGCCAGCAGCTCCGGTTCCCAGACAGTGAACACTGAAGCTTTCTTT	CASSSGSQTVNTEAFF
TRBV5-1	TRBJ1-4	.	.	TGCGCCAGCAGCCCCGGAGTTCGGACAGATAATGAAAAACTGTTTTTT	CASSPGVRTDNEKLFF
TRBV28	TRBJ1-1	.	.	TGTGCCAGCAGTTTCAGGATGAACACTGAAGCTTTCTTT	CASSFRMNTEAFF
TRBV6-5	TRBJ2-7	.	.	TGTGCCAGTAGTCCTAGGGGGGGCGGGAGCTACGAGCAGTACTTC	CASSPRGGGSYEQYF
TRBV24-1	TRBJ2-1	.	TRBD2	TGTGCCACCAGTGATTTTTCGTCCGGGACTACCCTCAATGAGCAGTTCTTC	CATSDFSSGTTLNEQFF
TRBV2	TRBJ1-4	few	.	TGTGCCAGCAAGGTCGGAGGGGAAAAACTGTTTTTT	CASKVGGEKLFF
TRBV7-3	TRBJ2-7	few	.	TGTGCCAGCAGCTTGGGTCCAGCGCAGACCTACGAGCAGTACTTC	CASSLGPAQTYEQYF
TRBV24-1	TRBJ2-2	.	TRBD1	TGTGCCACCAGCTCGACCGGGACAGACCCCTGGGAGCTGTTTTTT	CATSSTGTDPWELFF
TRBV5-1	TRBJ2-2	.	.	TGCGCCAGCAGCGCGGACAGTTTCACCGGGGAGCTGTTTTTT	CASSADSFTGELFF
TRBV10-3	TRBJ2-3	.	.	TGTGCCATCAGTGTAACAGATACGCAGTATTTT	CAISVTDTQYF
TRBV6-5	TRBJ2-2	.	TRBD2	TGTGCCATCGTGGACGGGGGGTCTAGGGAGCTGTTTTTT	CAIVDGGSRELFF
TRBV11-2	TRBJ2-4	.	.	TGTGCCAGCAGCTGGCCGGGGTCAACAAACATTCAGTACTTC	CASSWPGSTNIQYF
TRBV6-9	TRBJ2-2	.	TRBD1	TGTGCCAGCAGTTATACCTACAGGGGTGGGACCGGGGAGCTGTTTTTT	CASSYTYRGGTGELFF
TRBV6-1	TRBJ1-1	.	.	TGTGCCAGCAGTGAAGCGCTTGTCTGGGGGCTGATGAACACTGAAGCTTTCTTT	CASSEALVWGLMNTEAFF
TRBV5-1	TRBJ2-5	.	.	TGCGCCAGCAGCTTGCAGGGCGGAGAGACCCAGTACTTC	CASSLQGGETQYF
TRBV3-1/TRBV3-2	TRBJ2-2	once	TRBD2	TGTGCCAGCAGACTAGCGGGGGGGTACACCGGGGAGCTGTTTTTT	CASRLAGGYTGELFF
TRBV9	TRBJ2-3	once	TRBD2	TGTGCCAGCAGCGTAGGTCCGGGGGGGTATAGCACAGATACGCAGTATTTT	CASSVGPGGYSTDTQYF
TRBV19	TRBJ1-2	.	TRBD1	TGTGCCAGTAGTGACAGGGCCAATGGCTACACCTTC	CASSDRANGYTF
TRBV4-2	TRBJ1-2	.	.	TGTGCCAGCAGCCAGTCCCCCAGCGAATCCTATGGCTACACCTTC	CASSQSPSESYGYTF
TRBV18	TRBJ2-1	few	TRBD1	TGTGCCAGCTCACCCCCGACAGGGACAACCTACAATGAGCAGTTCTTC	CASSPPTGTTYNEQFF
TRBV6-2/TRBV6-3	TRBJ1-3	.	.	TGTGCCAGCAGCGATGGACACTCTGGAAACACCATATATTTT	CASSDGHSGNTIYF
TRBV27	TRBJ2-5	few	TRBD2	TGTGCCAGCAGTTTATCAGGGACTATAGAGACCCAGTACTTC	CASSLSGTIETQYF
TRBV2	TRBJ1-5	.	TRBD1	TGTGCCAGCAGTTACCAAACAGGGGGCAACAATCAGCCCCAGCATTTT	CASSYQTGGNNQPQHF
TRBV5-4	TRBJ2-7	.	.	TGTGCCAGCAGACCAGGGGGGCCGGGGCGGGGGGAGTACTTC	CASRPGGPGRGEYF
TRBV6-5	TRBJ1-1	.	TRBD1	TGTGCCAGCAGACAGTCGGGACAGGGGAAAGCTTTCTTT	CASRQSGQGKAFF